This TCR beta chain was recovered during a study of shared clonotypes between healthy human individuals. Study as a whole: Every donor yielded three CD4 naive, three CD4 memory, two CD8 naive and one CD8 memory plate.

Sequencing used immunoSEQ multiplex PCR; TCRdb keeps in-frame clones, though not all of them. The table records about a million clones, over 60% of them present only once. Points from the study as a whole: Clonotypes not shared had lower generation probabilities than those common to all four donors. It was observed that 5% to 6.5% of naive CD4 clonotypes were shared across a few donors.

Note on this clone: What it recognizes is unknown.

This CDR3 is 14 amino acids long. Germline CDR1 SGHRS, CDR2 YFSETQ. Trimming removed 5 bases from V and 6 bases from J; junction bases left unmatched: 9. The receptor was derived from a man younger than 35 in good health. The sample comprised memory CD4+ T cells sorted from blood. Subset indicated: CD45RA-negative fraction. The V call is TRBV5-1, the J call TRBJ1-2; TRBD1 agrees at 8 bases. The CDR3 loop reads CASRQTGDSHGYTF. For the CDR3, the DNA is TGCGCCAGCAGACAGACAGGGGATTCCCATGGCTACACCTTC.